Each of the 11 T cell receptor beta chains below was sequenced from the same sample in a study of control samples from healthy donors and cancer patients. Here immunoSEQ multiplex PCR was the method, and the copy in TCRdb shows in-frame clones only, minus some. Seen here are around 230,000 clones, roughly 94% observed once, and the top ten hold over 1.2%. Sample: blood. Receptor source: a man aged 50 to 60 in good health.

This sequence joins TRBV7-2 and TRBJ2-7; the D gene is possibly TRBD1 (5 bases). The CDR3 totals 13 residues. V lost 6 bases and J 3 bases, leaving 12 bases between the germline ends. Germline values: CDR1 SGHTA, CDR2 FQGNSA. CDR3: CASSSGADYEQYV. CDR3 coding DNA: TGTGCCAGCAGTTCTGGGGCAGACTACGAGCAGTACGTC.

J is TRBJ1-2 and V is TRBV3-1 (or the pseudogene TRBV3-2); 10 bases align to TRBD1. Germline-derived CDR1 and CDR2 are LGHDT and YNNKEL (reference sequence). V shed 1 base and J 4 bases; nucleotides not matched to a gene: 6. The CDR3 runs 16 residues. CDR3 in amino acids: CASSQGWTGGAYGYTF. The CDR3 nucleotides are TGTGCCAGCAGCCAAGGTTGGACAGGGGGTGCCTATGGCTACACCTTC.

This chain links TRBV7-8 with TRBJ1-2, with D possibly matching TRBD1 (5 bases). CDR1 and CDR2 from the germline V gene are SGHVS and FQNEAQ. CDR3 length: 14 amino acids. V was clipped by 1 base and J by 7 bases, with 13 bases between them. The CDR3 nucleotides are TGTGCCAGCAGCTTAGACCGCCAGGGTAGTGGCTACACCTTC. Protein product: CASSLDRQGSGYTF.

J is TRBJ1-6 and V is TRBV4-3; D possibly corresponds to TRBD1 (6 bases). Germline CDR1 LGHNA, CDR2 YSLEER. V was pared by 0 bases and J by 7 bases, with 22 bases between. The CDR3 runs to 19 residues. As DNA, the CDR3 is TGCGCCAGCAGCCAAGATCTGTCGGGGGGCGCGACTGTCAATTCACCCCTCCACTTT. Encoded protein: CASSQDLSGGATVNSPLHF.

The rearrangement links TRBV7-9 to TRBJ1-3; TRBD1 is a possible D gene (5 bases). The germline V and J ends were trimmed by 5 bases and 3 bases, with 14 bases remaining between them. Germline assignment: CDR1 SEHNR and CDR2 FQNEAQ (reference sequence). The CDR3 loop spans 15 amino acids. CDR3 region: CASSPAPGNGNTIYF. The CDR3 DNA reads TGTGCCAGCAGCCCCGCCCCAGGGAATGGAAACACCATATATTTT.

The chain joins TRBV5-1 to TRBJ2-2; 8 nucleotides align to TRBD1. The CDR3 is 15 residues long. Germline loops: CDR1 SGHRS, CDR2 YFSETQ. Germline trimming cut 6 bases from V and 0 bases from J; bases unmatched to any gene: 4. CDR3 in DNA: TGCGCCAGCACCGAGACAGGGGCGAACACCGGGGAGCTGTTTTTT. Its translation: CASTETGANTGELFF.

Concerning this clone itself: Other DNA sequences within the sample encode an identical CDR3. The J gene is TRBJ1-3, the V gene TRBV3-1 (or the pseudogene TRBV3-2); no firm D call. The germline gives CDR1 LGHDT, CDR2 YNNKEL (reference sequence). Trimming stripped 2 bases from V and 2 bases from J, with 1 base between. The CDR3 is 12 amino acids. The CDR3 sequence is CASSQPGNTIYF. In nucleotides, the CDR3 is TGTGCCAGCAGCCAACCTGGAAACACCATATATTTT.

This clone was seen a single time. This chain links TRBV19 with TRBJ1-1; maybe TRBD1 (6 bases). Germline values: CDR1 LNHDA, CDR2 SQIVND (reference sequence). V dropped 5 bases and J dropped 5 bases, with 15 bases sitting between them. The CDR3 has 14 amino acids. For the CDR3, the DNA is TGTGCCAGTAGTTATACAGGGTGGAGGACTGAAGCTTTCTTT. This sequence encodes CASSYTGWRTEAFF.

The chain carries TRBV19 and TRBJ1-2, with D possibly TRBD1 on 5 matching bases. V was clipped by 3 bases and J by 4 bases, with 15 bases between them. The germline V gene has CDR1 LNHDA and CDR2 SQIVND (reference sequence). The CDR3 sequence is 15 residues long. The CDR3 loop is CASSMAQVPIYGYTF. The CDR3 DNA reads TGTGCCAGTAGTATGGCACAGGTCCCCATCTATGGCTACACCTTC. The full variable domain, in which reference TRBV19 and TRBJ1-2 provide the parts outside the CDR3, is DGGITQSPKYLFRKEGQNVTLSCEQNLNHDAMYWYRQDPGQGLRLIYYSQIVNDFQKGDIAEGYSVSREKKESFPLTVTSAQKNPTAFYLCASSMAQVPIYGYTFGSGTRLTVV.

The chain uses TRBV18 and TRBJ1-1; D gene ambiguous. The CDR3 loop spans 11 amino acids. Between the trimmed V and J ends, which lost 4 bases and 6 bases, there was a span of 6 bases. Germline V gene data show CDR1 as KGHSH and CDR2 as LQKENI. The CDR3 sequence is CASSRDSEAFF. The CDR3 DNA sequence: TGTGCCAGCTCACGAGACTCTGAAGCTTTCTTT.

The gene calls are TRBV18 and TRBJ2-2, with D possibly matching TRBD2 (7 bases). Trimming shortened V by 2 bases and J by 6 bases, and 16 bases separated the two germline ends. Looked up from germline, CDR1 is KGHSH and CDR2 is LQKENI. The CDR3 runs to 16 residues. Here the CDR3 DNA reads TGTGCCAGCTCACCAGCGACAGGAGGGAGGGCCGGGGAGCTGTTTTTT. Protein: CASSPATGGRAGELFF. Complete variable domain (other parts from reference TRBV18 and TRBJ2-2): NAGVMQNPRHLVRRRGQEARLRCSPMKGHSHVYWYRQLPEEGLKFMVYLQKENIIDESGMPKERFSAEFPKEGPSILRIQQVVRGDSAAYFCASSPATGGRAGELFFGEGSRLTVL.